This T cell receptor beta chain was sequenced during a study of blood T cell repertoires in COVID-19. Overall study: Material from acute and convalescent COVID-19 was sourced from the United States, Italy and Spain. T cells, B-cell-depleted T cells, or PBMCs provided the cDNA or gDNA that served as material.

Authors' data handling: Nucleated cell number was recorded as an estimate derived from reference gene primer amplification. Measured with immunoSEQ multiplex PCR; TCRdb has only the in-frame clones, and not every one. V and J calls and clone size are given by that table; D and trimming were obtained from the DNA. The sample shows 500,000 to 600,000 clones, around 90% of them seen only once. The CDR3 spans 15 residues. Germline loops: CDR1 MGHRA, CDR2 YSYEKL. The V gene end was trimmed by 0 bases and the J gene end by 4 bases; junction bases not matched to a gene: 6. Enrolment of Seattle patients took place during active infection, and they were followed longitudinally.

The genes are TRBV4-1 and TRBJ2-7; TRBD2 matches 7 bases. Source material: peripheral blood. The clonotype was recovered from a woman aged 45-65 years with COVID-19, enrolled during active disease. CDR3 nucleotide sequence: TGCGCCAGCAGCCAAGATTCGGGGGGAGGATACGAGCAGTACTTC. Amino acid sequence: CASSQDSGGGYEQYF.